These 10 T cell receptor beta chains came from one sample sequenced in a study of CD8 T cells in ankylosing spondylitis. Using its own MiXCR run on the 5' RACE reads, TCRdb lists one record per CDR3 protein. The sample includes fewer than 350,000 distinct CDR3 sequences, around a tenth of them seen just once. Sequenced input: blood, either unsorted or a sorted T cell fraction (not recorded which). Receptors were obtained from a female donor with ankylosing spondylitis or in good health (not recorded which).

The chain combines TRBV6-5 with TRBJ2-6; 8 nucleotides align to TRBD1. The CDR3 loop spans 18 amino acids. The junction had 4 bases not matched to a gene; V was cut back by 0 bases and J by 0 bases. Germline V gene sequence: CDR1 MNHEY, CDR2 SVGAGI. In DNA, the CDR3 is TGTGCCAGCAGTTACTCGACAGGGGCCTCCTCTGGGGCCAACGTCCTGACTTTC. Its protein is CASSYSTGASSGANVLTF.

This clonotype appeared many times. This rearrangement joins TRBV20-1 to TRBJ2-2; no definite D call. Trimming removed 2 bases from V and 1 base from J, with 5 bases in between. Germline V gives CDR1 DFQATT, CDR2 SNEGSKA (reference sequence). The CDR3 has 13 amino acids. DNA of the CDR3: TGCAGTGCTAGAAGGGAGAACACCGGGGAGCTGTTTTTT. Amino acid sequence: CSARRENTGELFF.

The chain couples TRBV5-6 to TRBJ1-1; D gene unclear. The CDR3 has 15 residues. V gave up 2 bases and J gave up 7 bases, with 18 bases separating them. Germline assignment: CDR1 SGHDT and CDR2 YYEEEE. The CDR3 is CASSFSPAARDEAFF. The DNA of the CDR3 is TGTGCCAGCAGCTTTTCGCCCGCGGCGCGGGATGAAGCTTTCTTT.

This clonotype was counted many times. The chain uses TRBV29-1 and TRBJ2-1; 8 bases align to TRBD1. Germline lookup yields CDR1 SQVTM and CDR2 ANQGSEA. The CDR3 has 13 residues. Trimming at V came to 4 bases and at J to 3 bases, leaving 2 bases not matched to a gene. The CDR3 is CSVAGGDYNEQFF. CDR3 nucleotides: TGCAGCGTTGCAGGGGGCGACTACAATGAGCAGTTCTTC.

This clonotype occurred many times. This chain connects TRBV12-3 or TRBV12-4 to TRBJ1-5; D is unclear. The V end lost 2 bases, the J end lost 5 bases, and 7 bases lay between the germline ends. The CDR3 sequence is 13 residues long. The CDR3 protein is CASSLSGYQPQHF. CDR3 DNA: TGTGCCAGCAGTTTATCGGGGTATCAGCCCCAGCATTTT.

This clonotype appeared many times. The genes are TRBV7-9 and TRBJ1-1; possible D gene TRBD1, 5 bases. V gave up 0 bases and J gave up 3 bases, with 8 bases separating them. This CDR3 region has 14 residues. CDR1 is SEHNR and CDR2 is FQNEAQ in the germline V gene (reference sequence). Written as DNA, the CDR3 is TGTGCCAGCAGCTTAGCGCAGGGCCACACTGAAGCTTTCTTT. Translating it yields CASSLAQGHTEAFF.

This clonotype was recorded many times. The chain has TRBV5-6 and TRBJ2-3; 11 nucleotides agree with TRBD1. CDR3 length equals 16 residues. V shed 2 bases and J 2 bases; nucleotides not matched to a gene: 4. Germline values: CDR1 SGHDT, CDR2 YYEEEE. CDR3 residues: CASSFGQGAPTDTQYF. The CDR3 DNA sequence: TGTGCCAGCAGCTTCGGACAGGGGGCCCCCACAGATACGCAGTATTTT.

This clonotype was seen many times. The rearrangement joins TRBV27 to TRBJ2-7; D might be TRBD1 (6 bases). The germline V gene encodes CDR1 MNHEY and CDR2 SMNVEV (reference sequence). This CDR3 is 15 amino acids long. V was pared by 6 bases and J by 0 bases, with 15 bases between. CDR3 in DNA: TGTGCCAGCAGGACCTACGACAGGAGCTCCTACGAGCAGTACTTC. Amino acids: CASRTYDRSSYEQYF.

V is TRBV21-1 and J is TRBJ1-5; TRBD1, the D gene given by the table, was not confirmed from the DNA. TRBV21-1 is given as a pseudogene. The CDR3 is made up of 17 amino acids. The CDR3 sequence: CASSKEGRQGGDQPQHF. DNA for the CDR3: TGTGCCAGCAGCAAAGAGGGGAGACAGGGGGGAGATCAGCCCCAGCATTTT.

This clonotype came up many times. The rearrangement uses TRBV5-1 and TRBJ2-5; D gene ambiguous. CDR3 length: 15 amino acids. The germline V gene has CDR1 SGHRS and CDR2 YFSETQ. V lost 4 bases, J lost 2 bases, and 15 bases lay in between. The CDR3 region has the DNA TGCGCCAGCAGCCCCTTTTCGTGGGATCAAGAGACCCAGTACTTC. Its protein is CASSPFSWDQETQYF.